This passage covers 11 T cell receptor beta chains from one sample sequenced in a study of spatial heterogeneity in lung cancer. One entry per CDR3 protein, called by TCRdb with MiXCR from the 5' RACE reads. The sample lists fewer than 20,000 distinct CDR3 sequences, over 20% seen once, with over 15% in the top ten. This sample's time point: sample taken at primary tumor resection. Whole RNA, isolated from tumor, nontumor lung or frozen PBMC, was sequenced without prior sorting. Sample: PBMCs, taken at surgery. The receptors derive from a female donor with early-stage non-small cell lung cancer.

This clonotype was seen only a few times. V gene TRBV25-1 combines with J gene TRBJ1-4, with D possibly matching TRBD1 (6 bases). CDR3 length: 17 residues. V lost 2 bases and J 7 bases, leaving 20 bases between the germline ends. Germline assignment: CDR1 MGHDK and CDR2 SYGVNS. The DNA for the CDR3 is TGTGCCAGCAGTGAACCCCTGGAACAGGGTTCAAGTGAAAAACTGTTTTTT. This codes for CASSEPLEQGSSEKLFF.

The sample holds many counts of this clonotype. The CDR3 loop is CASSLWQGSDTQYF. CDR3 bases: TGTGCCAGCAGCTTATGGCAGGGGTCAGATACGCAGTATTTT. The V call is TRBV7-2, the J call TRBJ2-3; weak D call: TRBD1 (6 bases). Germline lookup yields CDR1 SGHTA and CDR2 FQGNSA. Trimming shortened V by 2 bases and J by 4 bases, and 10 bases separated the two germline ends. The CDR3 is made up of 14 amino acids.

This clonotype was counted a few times. This rearrangement joins TRBV13 to TRBJ2-5; no reliable D call. Germline-derived CDR1 and CDR2 are PRHDT and FYEKMQ (reference sequence). Between the trimmed V and J ends, which lost 2 bases and 5 bases, there was a span of 9 bases. CDR3 length: 13 residues. CDR3 coding DNA: TGTGCCAGCAGCTTAAACGGAGAGGAGACCCAGTACTTC. As protein: CASSLNGEETQYF.

This clonotype was detected many times. The chain carries TRBV7-9 and TRBJ2-3; the match to TRBD2 covers 14 bases. The CDR3 consists of 16 residues. The V gene's germline CDR1 is SEHNR and CDR2 FQNEAQ (reference sequence). With 6 bases clipped from V and 5 bases from J, the junction kept 7 bases outside the gene matches. The DNA for the CDR3 is TGTGCCAGCAGTCTAGGGACTAGCGGGAGAGGAGATACGCAGTATTTT. Amino acids: CASSLGTSGRGDTQYF.

V gene TRBV3-1 combines with J gene TRBJ1-2; no reliable D call. This CDR3 spans 15 amino acids. Germline CDR1 is LGHDT and CDR2 is YNNKEL (reference sequence). Deletions cut 1 base from V and 2 bases from J, with 11 bases between. CDR3 sequence reads: CASSQAGSRNYGYTF. CDR3 sequence (DNA): TGTGCCAGCAGCCAAGCCGGAAGCAGAAACTATGGCTACACCTTC.

In its sample, this clonotype was seen many times. The chain links TRBV28 to TRBJ1-4, with 7 bases fitting TRBD1. Germline trimming cut 5 bases from V and 5 bases from J; bases unmatched to any gene: 5. Germline loops: CDR1 MDHEN, CDR2 SYDVKM. The CDR3 contains 14 residues. The CDR3 nucleotides are TGTGCCAGCAGTAAGACAGGGTCGAATGAAAAACTGTTTTTT. It codes for CASSKTGSNEKLFF.

This clonotype was observed many times. The V call is TRBV25-1, the J call TRBJ2-3; 11 nucleotides line up with TRBD2. Germline lookup yields CDR1 MGHDK and CDR2 SYGVNS. V dropped 9 bases and J dropped 1; count of bases not matched to a gene: 30. The CDR3 has 23 residues. The CDR3 reads CASSFQQALRGASGRSGTDTQYF. The CDR3 nucleotides read TGTGCCAGTTCTTTCCAGCAGGCCCTGCGAGGGGCTAGCGGGAGGAGCGGCACAGATACGCAGTATTTT.

This chain joins TRBV6-1 and TRBJ1-5; D is undetermined. The CDR3 loop spans 15 amino acids. CDR1 MNHNS and CDR2 SASEGT come from the germline V gene. Trimming stripped 3 bases from V and 1 base from J, with 10 bases between. The DNA of the CDR3 is TGTGCCAGCAGTGATTTGCGCATGAGCAATCAGCCCCAGCATTTT. The encoded protein is CASSDLRMSNQPQHF.

The table lists this clonotype with many counts. The chain uses TRBV12-3 or TRBV12-4 and TRBJ1-2; D is unclear. The CDR3 is 14 residues long. V was clipped by 5 bases and J by 4 bases, with 14 bases between them. The CDR3 DNA sequence: TGTGCCAGCAGTCGTGGGCCGGGTAGCTATGGCTACACCTTC. Translating gives CASSRGPGSYGYTF.

This clonotype was detected many times. Its ends do not fully match the called genes, so a read error is possible. The genes are TRBV19 and TRBJ1-5; tentative D call: TRBD1 (5 bases). The CDR3 loop spans 14 amino acids. Germline CDR1 is LNHDA and CDR2 is SQIVND (reference sequence). The CDR3 sequence: CASRIVGGNQPQHF. CDR3 in DNA: TGTGCCAGTAGAATAGTTGGGGGAAATCAGCCCCAGCATTTT.

This clonotype was counted at least ten times. The chain's CDR3 is CASSSDRGEQYF. CDR3 coding DNA: TGTGCCAGCAGCTCCGACAGGGGCGAGCAGTACTTC. V gene TRBV7-9 combines with J gene TRBJ2-7; 8 nucleotides line up with TRBD1. The CDR3 contains 12 residues. CDR1 and CDR2 from the germline V gene are SEHNR and FQNEAQ (reference sequence). V lost 4 bases to trimming and J lost 6 bases; unmatched junction nucleotides: 2.